This T cell receptor beta chain derives from a study of T-cell memory formation after mild COVID-19. Study context: TCR clusters were mostly donor specific.

One entry per CDR3 protein results from TCRdb running MiXCR on the 5' RACE reads. The table shows about 340,000 distinct CDR3 sequences, with 15% to 20% occurring only once. CDR3 size: 14 residues. The V segment lost 4 bases and the J segment 4 bases; nucleotides outside the gene matches: 6. The germline CDR1 and CDR2 sequences are SGHAT and FQDESV (reference sequence). Material: PBMCs or a T cell subset sorted from them (not recorded which). The chain couples TRBV11-1 to TRBJ2-7, with TRBD1 matching over 8 bases. The origin of this receptor is a man aged 18 to 30 who had mild COVID-19 (a few samples of this study predate the infection). Cell type and time point are not known. The CDR3 sequence: CASSSGTGQYEQYF. The DNA of the CDR3 is TGTGCCAGCAGCTCCGGGACAGGTCAATACGAGCAGTACTTC.